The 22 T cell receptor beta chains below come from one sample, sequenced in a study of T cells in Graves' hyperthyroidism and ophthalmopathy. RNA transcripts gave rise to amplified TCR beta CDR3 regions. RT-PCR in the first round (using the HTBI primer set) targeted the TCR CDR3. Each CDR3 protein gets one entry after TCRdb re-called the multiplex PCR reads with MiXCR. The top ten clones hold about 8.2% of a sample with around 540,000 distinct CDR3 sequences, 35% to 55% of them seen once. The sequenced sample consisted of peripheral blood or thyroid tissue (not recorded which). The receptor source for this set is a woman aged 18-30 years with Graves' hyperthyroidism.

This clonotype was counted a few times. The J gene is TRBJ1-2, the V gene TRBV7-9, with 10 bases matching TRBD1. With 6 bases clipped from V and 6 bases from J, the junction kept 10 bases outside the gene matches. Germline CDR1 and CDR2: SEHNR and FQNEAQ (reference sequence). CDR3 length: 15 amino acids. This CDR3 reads CASSLSIGTGDGYTF. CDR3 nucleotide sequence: TGTGCCAGCAGTTTATCGATAGGGACAGGGGATGGCTACACCTTC.

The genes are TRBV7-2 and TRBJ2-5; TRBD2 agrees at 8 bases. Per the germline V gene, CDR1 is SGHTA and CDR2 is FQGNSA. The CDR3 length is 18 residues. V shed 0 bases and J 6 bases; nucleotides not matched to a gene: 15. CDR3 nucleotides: TGTGCCAGCAGCTTAGCGCTGAGGCTAGCGGGTGATTTGAAGACCCAGTACTTC. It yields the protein CASSLALRLAGDLKTQYF.

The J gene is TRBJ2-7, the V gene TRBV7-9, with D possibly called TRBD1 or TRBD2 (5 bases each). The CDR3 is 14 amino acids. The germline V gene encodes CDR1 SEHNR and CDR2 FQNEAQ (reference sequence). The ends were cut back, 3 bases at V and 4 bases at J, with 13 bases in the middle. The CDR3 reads CASSLGPVEYEQYF. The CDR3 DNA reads TGTGCCAGCAGCTTGGGACCCGTCGAATACGAGCAGTACTTC.

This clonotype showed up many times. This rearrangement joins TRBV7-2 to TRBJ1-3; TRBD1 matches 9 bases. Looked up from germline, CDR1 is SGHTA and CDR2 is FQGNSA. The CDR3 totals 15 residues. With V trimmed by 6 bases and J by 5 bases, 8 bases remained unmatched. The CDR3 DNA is TGTGCCAGCAGTCCCCGACAGGGGGGACGAAACACCATATATTTT. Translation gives CASSPRQGGRNTIYF.

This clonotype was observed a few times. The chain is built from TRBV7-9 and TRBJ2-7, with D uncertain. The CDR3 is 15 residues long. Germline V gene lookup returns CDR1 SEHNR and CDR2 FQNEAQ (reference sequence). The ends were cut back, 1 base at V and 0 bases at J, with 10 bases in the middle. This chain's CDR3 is CASSLGGLSSYEQYF. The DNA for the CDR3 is TGTGCCAGCAGCTTAGGGGGTCTTAGCTCCTACGAGCAGTACTTC.

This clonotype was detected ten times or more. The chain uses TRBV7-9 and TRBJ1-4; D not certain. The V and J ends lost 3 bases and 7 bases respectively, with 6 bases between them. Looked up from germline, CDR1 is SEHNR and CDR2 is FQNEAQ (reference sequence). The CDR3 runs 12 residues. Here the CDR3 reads CASSLVAEKLFF. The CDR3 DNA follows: TGTGCCAGCAGCTTGGTGGCTGAAAAACTGTTTTTT.

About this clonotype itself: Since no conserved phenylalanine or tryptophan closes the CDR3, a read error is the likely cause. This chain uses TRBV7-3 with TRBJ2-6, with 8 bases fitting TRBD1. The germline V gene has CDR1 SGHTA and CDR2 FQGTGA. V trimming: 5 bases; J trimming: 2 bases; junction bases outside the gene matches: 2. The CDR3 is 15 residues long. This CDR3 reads CASSKTGAGANVLTP. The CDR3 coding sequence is TGTGCCAGCAGCAAGACAGGGGCTGGGGCCAACGTCCTGACTCCA.

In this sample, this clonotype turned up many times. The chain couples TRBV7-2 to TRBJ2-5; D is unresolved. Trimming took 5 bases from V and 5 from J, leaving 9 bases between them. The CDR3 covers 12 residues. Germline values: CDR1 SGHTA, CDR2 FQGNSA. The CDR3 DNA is TGTGCCAGCAGCAACCCCGCGGAGACCCAGTACTTC. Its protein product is CASSNPAETQYF.

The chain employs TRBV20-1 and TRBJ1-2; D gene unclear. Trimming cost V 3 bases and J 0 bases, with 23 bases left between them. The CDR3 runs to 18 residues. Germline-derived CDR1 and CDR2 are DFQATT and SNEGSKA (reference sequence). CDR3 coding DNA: TGCAGTGCTAGTAGAGGTTCGGGCAGAGCATCGGCTAACTATGGCTACACCTTC. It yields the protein CSASRGSGRASANYGYTF.

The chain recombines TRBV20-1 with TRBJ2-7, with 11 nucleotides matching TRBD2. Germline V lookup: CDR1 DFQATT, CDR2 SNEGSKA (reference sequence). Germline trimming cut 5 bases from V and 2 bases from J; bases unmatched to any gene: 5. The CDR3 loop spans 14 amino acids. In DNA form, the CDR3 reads TGCAGTGCTGCCCGACTAGCGGGAACCTACGAGCAGTACTTC. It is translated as CSAARLAGTYEQYF.

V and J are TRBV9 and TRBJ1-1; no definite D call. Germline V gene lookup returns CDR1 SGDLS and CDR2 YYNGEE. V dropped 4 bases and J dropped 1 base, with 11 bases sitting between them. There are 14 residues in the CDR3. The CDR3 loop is CASSPRPRNTEAFF. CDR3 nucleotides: TGTGCCAGCAGCCCTCGACCAAGGAACACTGAAGCTTTCTTT.

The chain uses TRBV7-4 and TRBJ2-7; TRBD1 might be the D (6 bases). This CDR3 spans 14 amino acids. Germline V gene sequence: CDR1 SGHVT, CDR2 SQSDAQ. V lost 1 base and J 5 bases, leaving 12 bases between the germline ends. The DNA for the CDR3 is TGTGCCAGCAGCTTAGTTCACAGGGTCCACGAGCAGTACTTC. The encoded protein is CASSLVHRVHEQYF. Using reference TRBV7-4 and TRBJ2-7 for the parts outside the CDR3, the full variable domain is GAGVSQSPRYKVAKRGRDVALRCDSISGHVTLYWYRQTLGQGSEVLTYSQSDAQRDKSGRPSGRFSAERPERSVSTLKIQRTEQGDSAVYLCASSLVHRVHEQYFGPGTRLTVT.

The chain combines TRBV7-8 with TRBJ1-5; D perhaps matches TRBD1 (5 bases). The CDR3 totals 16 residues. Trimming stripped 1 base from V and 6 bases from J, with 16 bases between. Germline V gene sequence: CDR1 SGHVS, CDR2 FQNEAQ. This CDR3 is CASSLESWGIGQPQHF. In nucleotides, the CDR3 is TGTGCCAGCAGCTTAGAATCGTGGGGGATAGGTCAGCCCCAGCATTTT.

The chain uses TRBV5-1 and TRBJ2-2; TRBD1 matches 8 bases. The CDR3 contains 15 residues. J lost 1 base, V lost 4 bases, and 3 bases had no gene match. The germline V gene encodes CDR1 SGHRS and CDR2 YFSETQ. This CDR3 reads CASSQGALNTGELFF. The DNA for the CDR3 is TGCGCCAGCAGCCAGGGGGCGTTGAACACCGGGGAGCTGTTTTTT.

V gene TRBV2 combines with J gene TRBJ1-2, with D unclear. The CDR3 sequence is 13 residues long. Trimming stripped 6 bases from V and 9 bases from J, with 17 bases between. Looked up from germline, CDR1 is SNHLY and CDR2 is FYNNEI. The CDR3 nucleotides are TGTGCCAGCAGCCCGAAGGTGAGCGGGAGCTACACCTTC. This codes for CASSPKVSGSYTF.

CDR3 nucleotide sequence: TGTGCCAGCAGCTTCCCGGGTTTCTACGAGCAGTACTTC. Protein: CASSFPGFYEQYF. V gene TRBV11-2 combines with J gene TRBJ2-7; no reliable D call. The germline V gene has CDR1 SGHAT and CDR2 FQNNGV. Trimming pared 3 bases from V and 3 bases from J, leaving 9 bases between. The CDR3 is 13 amino acids.

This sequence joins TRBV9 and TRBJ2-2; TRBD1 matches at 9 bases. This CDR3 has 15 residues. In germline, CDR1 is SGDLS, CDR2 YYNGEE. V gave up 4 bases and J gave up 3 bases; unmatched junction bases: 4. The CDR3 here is CASSTRTGDTGELFF. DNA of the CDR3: TGTGCCAGCAGCACCAGGACAGGGGACACCGGGGAGCTGTTTTTT.

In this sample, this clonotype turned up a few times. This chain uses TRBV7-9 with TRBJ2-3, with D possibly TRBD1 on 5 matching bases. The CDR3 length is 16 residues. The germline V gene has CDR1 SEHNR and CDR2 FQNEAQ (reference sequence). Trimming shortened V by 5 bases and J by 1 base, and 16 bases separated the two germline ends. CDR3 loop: CASSPQGAHRTDTQYF. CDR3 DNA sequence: TGTGCCAGCAGCCCCCAGGGCGCCCATCGCACAGATACGCAGTATTTT.

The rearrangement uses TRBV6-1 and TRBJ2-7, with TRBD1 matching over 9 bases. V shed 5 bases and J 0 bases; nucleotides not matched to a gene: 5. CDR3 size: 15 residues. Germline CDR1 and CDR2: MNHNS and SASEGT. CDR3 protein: CASSKTGGSSYEQYF. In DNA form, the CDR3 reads TGTGCCAGCAGTAAGACAGGGGGGAGCTCCTACGAGCAGTACTTC.

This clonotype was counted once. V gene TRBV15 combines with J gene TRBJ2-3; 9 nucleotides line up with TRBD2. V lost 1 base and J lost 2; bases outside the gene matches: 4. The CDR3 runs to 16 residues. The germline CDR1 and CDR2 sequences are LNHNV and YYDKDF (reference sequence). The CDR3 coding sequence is TGTGCCACCAGCAGAGGCCTAGCGGGGATCACAGATACGCAGTATTTT. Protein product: CATSRGLAGITDTQYF. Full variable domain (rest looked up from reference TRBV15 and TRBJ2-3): DAMVIQNPRYQVTQFGKPVTLSCSQTLNHNVMYWYQQKSSQAPKLLFHYYDKDFNNEADTPDNFQSRRPNTSFCFLDIRSPGLGDTAMYLCATSRGLAGITDTQYFGPGTRLTVL.

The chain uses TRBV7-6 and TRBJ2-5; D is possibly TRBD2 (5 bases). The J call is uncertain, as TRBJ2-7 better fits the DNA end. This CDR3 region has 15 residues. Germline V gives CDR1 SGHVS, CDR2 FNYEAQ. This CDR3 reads CASSQVGGPTYEQYF. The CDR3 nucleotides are TGTGCCAGCAGCCAAGTGGGCGGGCCAACCTACGAGCAGTACTTC.

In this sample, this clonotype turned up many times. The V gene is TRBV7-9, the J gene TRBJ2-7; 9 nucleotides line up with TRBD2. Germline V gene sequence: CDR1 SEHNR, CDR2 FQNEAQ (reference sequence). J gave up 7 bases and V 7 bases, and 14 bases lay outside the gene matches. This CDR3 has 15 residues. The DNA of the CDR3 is TGTGCCAGCACCCCCAGATCTAGCGGGGTGGGTGAGCAGTACTTC. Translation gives CASTPRSSGVGEQYF.